This TCR beta chain was obtained from a study of Ad26.COV2.S vaccination and SARS-CoV-2 variants. Across the study: Ad26.COV2.S shots went into the muscle once or twice, 56 days apart. Study-level points and caveats: Estimates derived from TCR breadth and depth analyses may have underestimated total T cell responses.

Treatment: some 20 received Ad26.COV2.S at low or high dose, single or two shots; 5 received placebo; per-sample allocation not given. The investigators took samples on day 63 after the first vaccine or placebo injection. Germline V CDR1 and CDR2: SGDLS, YYNGEE. CDR3 length: 14 amino acids. With 0 bases clipped from V and 4 bases from J, the junction kept 3 bases outside the gene matches. The repertoire was sequenced with immunoSEQ multiplex PCR; TCRdb's copy has only in-frame clones and lacks some. This sample has 400,000 to 450,000 clones, with roughly 88% found just once. This clone was counted ten times or more. Its antigen is as yet unknown. Other DNA sequences in the same sample also yield this CDR3.

This specimen was peripheral blood, taken in a trial of Ad26.COV2.S vaccine versus placebo. The chain combines TRBV9 with TRBJ2-7, with 8 positions matching TRBD2. The receptor comes from a person between 18 and 65 years old who received the Ad26.COV2.S COVID-19 vaccine or a placebo. The CDR3 spells CASSVGLASYEQYF. CDR3 nucleotide sequence: TGTGCCAGCAGCGTAGGACTAGCGAGTTACGAGCAGTACTTC.